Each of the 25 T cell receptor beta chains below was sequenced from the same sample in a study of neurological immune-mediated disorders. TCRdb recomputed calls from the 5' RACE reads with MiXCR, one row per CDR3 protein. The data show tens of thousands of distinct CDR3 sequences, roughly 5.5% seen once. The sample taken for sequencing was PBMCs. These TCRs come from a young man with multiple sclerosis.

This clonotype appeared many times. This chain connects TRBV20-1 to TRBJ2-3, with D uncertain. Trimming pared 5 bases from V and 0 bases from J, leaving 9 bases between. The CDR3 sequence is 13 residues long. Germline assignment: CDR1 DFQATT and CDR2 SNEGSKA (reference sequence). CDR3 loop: CSAPRPSTDTQYF. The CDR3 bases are TGCAGTGCTCCCCGGCCCAGCACAGATACGCAGTATTTT.

CDR3 bases: TGTGCCAGCAGCTACGGGACTAGCGGGGCTTACAATGAGCAGTTCTTC. This encodes CASSYGTSGAYNEQFF. The chain recombines TRBV12-3 or TRBV12-4 with TRBJ2-1; TRBD2 matches at 13 bases. V lost 6 bases and J lost 4; bases outside the gene matches: 6. There are 16 residues in the CDR3.

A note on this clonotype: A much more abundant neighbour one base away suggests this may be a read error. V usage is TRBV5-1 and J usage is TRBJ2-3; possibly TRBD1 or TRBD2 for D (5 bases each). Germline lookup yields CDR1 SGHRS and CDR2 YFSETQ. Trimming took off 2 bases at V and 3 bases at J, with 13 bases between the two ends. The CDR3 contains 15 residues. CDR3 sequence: CASSFAGRGTDTQYF. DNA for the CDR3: TGCGCCAGCAGCTTCGCAGGGAGAGGTACAGATACGCAGTATTTT.

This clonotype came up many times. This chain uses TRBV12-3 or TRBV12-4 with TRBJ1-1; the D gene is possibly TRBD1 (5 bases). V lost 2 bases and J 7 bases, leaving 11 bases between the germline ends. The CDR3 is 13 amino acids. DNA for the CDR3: TGTGCCAGCAGTTTATCGGGACGAGGTGAAGCTTTCTTT. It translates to CASSLSGRGEAFF.

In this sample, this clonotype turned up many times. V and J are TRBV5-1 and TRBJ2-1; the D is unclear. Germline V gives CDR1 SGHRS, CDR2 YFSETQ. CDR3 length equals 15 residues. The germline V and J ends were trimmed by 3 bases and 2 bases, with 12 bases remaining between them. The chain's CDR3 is CASSYGSRTYNEQFF. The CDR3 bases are TGCGCCAGCAGCTACGGCTCCCGAACCTACAATGAGCAGTTCTTC.

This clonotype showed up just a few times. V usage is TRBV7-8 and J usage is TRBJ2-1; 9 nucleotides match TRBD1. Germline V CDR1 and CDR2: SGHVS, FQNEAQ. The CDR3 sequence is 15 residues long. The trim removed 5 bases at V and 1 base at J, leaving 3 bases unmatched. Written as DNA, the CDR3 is TGTGCCAGCAGCACAGACAGGGGGTCCTACAATGAGCAGTTCTTC. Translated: CASSTDRGSYNEQFF.

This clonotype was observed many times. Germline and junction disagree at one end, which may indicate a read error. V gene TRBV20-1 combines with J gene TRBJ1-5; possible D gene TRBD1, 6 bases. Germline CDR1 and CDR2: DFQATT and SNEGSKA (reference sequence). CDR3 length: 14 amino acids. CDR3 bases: TGCAGTGCAAGACCGAGGGGGAGCAATCAGCCCCAGAATTTT. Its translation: CSARPRGSNQPQNF.

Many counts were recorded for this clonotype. The CDR3 loop reads CASSFRDSSSYEQYF. For the CDR3, the DNA is TGTGCCAGCAGTTTCCGGGACAGCTCCTCCTACGAGCAGTACTTC. The chain recombines TRBV28 with TRBJ2-7; TRBD1 matches 7 bases. Germline V gene data show CDR1 as MDHEN and CDR2 as SYDVKM. This CDR3 is 15 amino acids long. Trimming took 3 bases from V and 0 from J; bases not matched to a gene: 5.

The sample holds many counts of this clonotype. The CDR3 nucleotides are TGCAGTGCTAGAGATAAGGGGAGCCCCTCTGGGGCCAACGTCCTGACTTTC. Translating gives CSARDKGSPSGANVLTF. This chain links TRBV20-1 with TRBJ2-6; tentatively, D is TRBD1 or TRBD2 (5 bases each). The CDR3 has 17 amino acids. The V end lost 0 bases, the J end lost 0 bases, and 12 bases lay between the germline ends. Germline CDR1 is DFQATT and CDR2 is SNEGSKA (reference sequence).

The CDR3 region has the DNA TGTGCCAGCAGCCCGGGAAAGGGAAATCAGCCCCAGCATTTT. This encodes CASSPGKGNQPQHF. This chain joins TRBV3-1 and TRBJ1-5, with D uncertain. The CDR3 covers 14 residues. Germline V lookup: CDR1 LGHDT, CDR2 YNNKEL (reference sequence). The V end was cut by 4 bases, the J end by 4 bases, with 11 bases between.

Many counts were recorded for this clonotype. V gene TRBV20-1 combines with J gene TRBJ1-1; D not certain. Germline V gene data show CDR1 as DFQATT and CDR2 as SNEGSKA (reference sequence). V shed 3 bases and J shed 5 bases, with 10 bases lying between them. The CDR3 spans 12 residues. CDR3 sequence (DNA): TGCAGTGCTAGGGTCCAGGTAACTGAAGCTTTCTTT. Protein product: CSARVQVTEAFF.

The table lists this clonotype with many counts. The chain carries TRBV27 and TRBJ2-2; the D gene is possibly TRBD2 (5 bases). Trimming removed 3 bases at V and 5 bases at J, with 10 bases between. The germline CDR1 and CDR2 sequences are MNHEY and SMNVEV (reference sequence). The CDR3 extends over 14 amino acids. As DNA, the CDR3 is TGTGCCAGCAGTTTCGGGGTCCGAACCGGGGAGCTGTTTTTT. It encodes CASSFGVRTGELFF.

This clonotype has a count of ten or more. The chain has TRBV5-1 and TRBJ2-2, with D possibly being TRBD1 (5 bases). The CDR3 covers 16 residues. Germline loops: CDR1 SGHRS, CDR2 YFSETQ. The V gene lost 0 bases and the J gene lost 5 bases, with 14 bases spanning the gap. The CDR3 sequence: CASSLAGQGLTGELFF. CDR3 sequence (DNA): TGCGCCAGCAGCTTGGCCGGGCAGGGCTTGACCGGGGAGCTGTTTTTT.

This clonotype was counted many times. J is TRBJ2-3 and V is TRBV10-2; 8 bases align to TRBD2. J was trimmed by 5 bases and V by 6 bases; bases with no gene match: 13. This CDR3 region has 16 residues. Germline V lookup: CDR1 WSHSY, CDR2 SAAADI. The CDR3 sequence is CASSRGWAGGQDTQYF. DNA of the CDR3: TGCGCCAGCAGCCGCGGATGGGCGGGGGGCCAAGATACGCAGTATTTT.

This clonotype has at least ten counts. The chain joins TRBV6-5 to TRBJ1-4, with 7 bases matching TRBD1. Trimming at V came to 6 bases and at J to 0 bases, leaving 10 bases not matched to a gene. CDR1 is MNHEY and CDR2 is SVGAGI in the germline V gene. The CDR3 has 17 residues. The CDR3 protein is CASRLRFTGATNEKLFF. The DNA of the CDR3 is TGTGCCAGCAGACTCCGATTTACAGGGGCAACTAATGAAAAACTGTTTTTT.

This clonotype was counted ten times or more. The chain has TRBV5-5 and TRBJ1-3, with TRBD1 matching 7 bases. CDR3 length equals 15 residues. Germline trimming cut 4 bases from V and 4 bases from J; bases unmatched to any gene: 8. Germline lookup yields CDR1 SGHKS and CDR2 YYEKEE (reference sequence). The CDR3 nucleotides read TGTGCCAGCAGCGCCTGGGACAGTCCCGGAAACACCATATATTTT. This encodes CASSAWDSPGNTIYF.

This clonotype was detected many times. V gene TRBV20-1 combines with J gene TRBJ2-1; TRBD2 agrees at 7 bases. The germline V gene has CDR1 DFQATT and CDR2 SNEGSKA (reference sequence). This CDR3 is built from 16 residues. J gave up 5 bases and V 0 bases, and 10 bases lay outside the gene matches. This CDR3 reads CSARDSGLSINNEQFF. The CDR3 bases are TGCAGTGCTAGAGATTCGGGACTAAGCATCAACAATGAGCAGTTCTTC.

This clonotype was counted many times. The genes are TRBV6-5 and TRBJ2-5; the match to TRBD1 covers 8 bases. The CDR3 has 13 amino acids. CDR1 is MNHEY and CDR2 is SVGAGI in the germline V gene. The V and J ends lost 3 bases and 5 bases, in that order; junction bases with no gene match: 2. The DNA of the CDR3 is TGTGCCAGCAGTTATACAGGGGGGGAGACCCAGTACTTC. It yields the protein CASSYTGGETQYF.

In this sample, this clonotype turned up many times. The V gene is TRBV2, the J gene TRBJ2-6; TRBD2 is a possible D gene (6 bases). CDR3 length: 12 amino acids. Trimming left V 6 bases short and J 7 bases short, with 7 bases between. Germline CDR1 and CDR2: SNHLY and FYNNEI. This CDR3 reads CASSGTANVLTF. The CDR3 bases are TGTGCCAGCAGCGGGACTGCCAACGTCCTGACTTTC.

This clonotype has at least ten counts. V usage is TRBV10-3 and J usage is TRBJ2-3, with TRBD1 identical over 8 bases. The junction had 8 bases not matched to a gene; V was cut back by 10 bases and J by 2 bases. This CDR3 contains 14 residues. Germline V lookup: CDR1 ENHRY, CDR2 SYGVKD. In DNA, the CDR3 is TGTGCCACCCGGACAGGGCCAGCCACAGATACGCAGTATTTT. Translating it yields CATRTGPATDTQYF.

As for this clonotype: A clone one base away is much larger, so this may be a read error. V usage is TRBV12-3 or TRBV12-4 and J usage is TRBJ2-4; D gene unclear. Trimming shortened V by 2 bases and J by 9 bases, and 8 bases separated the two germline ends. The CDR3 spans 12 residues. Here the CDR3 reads CASSLRVGIQYF. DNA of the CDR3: TGTGCCAGCAGTTTAAGGGTTGGCATTCAGTACTTC.

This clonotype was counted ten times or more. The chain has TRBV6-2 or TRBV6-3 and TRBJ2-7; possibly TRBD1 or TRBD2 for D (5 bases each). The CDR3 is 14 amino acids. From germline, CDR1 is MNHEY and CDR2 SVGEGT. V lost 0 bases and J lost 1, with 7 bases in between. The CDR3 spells CASSYSEGSYEQYF. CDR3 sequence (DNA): TGTGCCAGCAGTTACTCAGAGGGGTCCTACGAGCAGTACTTC.

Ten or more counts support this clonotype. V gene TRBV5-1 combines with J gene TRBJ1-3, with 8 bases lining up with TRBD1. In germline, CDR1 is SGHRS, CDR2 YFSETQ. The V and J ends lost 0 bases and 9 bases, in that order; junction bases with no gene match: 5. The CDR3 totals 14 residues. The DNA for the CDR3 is TGCGCCAGCAGCTTGGAGAGACAGGGGAGCACCATATATTTT. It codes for CASSLERQGSTIYF.

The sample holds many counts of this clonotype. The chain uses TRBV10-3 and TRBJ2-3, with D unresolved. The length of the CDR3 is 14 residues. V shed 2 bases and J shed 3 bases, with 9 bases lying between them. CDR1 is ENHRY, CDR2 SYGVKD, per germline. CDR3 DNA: TGTGCCATCAGTGAGATCGACCTGACAGATACGCAGTATTTT. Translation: CAISEIDLTDTQYF.

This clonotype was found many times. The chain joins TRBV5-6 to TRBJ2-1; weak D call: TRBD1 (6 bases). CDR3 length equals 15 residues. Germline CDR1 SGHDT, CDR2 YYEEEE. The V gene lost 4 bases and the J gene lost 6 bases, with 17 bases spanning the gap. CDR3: CASSPPRGRTNEQFF. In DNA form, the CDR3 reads TGTGCCAGCAGCCCCCCCAGGGGTAGGACCAATGAGCAGTTCTTC.